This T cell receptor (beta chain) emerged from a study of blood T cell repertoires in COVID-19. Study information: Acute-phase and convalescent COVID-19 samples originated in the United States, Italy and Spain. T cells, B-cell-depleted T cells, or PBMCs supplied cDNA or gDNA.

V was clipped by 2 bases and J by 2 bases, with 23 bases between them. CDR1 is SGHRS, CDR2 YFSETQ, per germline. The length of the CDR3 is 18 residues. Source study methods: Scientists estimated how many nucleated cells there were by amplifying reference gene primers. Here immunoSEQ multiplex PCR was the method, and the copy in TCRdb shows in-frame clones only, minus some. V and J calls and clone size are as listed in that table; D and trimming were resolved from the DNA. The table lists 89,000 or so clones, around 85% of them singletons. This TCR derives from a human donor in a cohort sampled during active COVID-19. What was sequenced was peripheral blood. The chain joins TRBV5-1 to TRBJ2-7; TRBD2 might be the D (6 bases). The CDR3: CASSFNRAGGGSTYEQYF. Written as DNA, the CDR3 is TGCGCCAGCAGCTTTAACAGAGCGGGTGGCGGGTCTACCTACGAGCAGTACTTC.